These T cell receptor beta chains were read from a single sample in a study of graft-versus-host responses after intestinal transplantation. Libraries were prepared by immunoSEQ multiplex PCR; TCRdb keeps only in-frame clonotypes and omits some of them. The data show around 100,000 clones, roughly 84% seen once. Their specific antigens are unknown. The sequenced sample was unstimulated CD4+ T cells sorted from spleen or lymph node cells, obtained before transplant. The receptors here all came from a human donor who was the organ donor for an intestinal transplant. The CDR3 runs from the conserved cysteine through the conserved F or W. Each record gives: V gene, J gene, D gene, clone size, CDR3 DNA, CDR3 protein. A D gene is named only where the DNA matches it firmly. Only some rows state a clone size, as once, few, many or a class for expanded clones.

>TRBV15|TRBJ1-6|TRBD1|.
TGTGCCACCAGCAACTCTTTAGAAACAGGGGGCGTCCCACCCCTCCACTTT
CATSNSLETGGVPPLHF
>TRBV10-3|TRBJ2-3|.|.
TGTGCCATCAGTGAGTCTCCTAACACAGATACGCAGTATTTT
CAISESPNTDTQYF
>TRBV7-9|TRBJ1-2|.|.
TGTGCCAGCAGCTTAGGAACGGCCCCTAGCTATGGCTACACCTTC
CASSLGTAPSYGYTF
>TRBV18|TRBJ2-6|TRBD1|.
TGTGCCAGCTCACCGCAGGGGACAGGGGTAGTTGGGGCCAACGTCCTGACTTTC
CASSPQGTGVVGANVLTF
>TRBV28|TRBJ2-5|TRBD1|.
TGTGCCAGCTCATATAGGACAGGGGGGGCAGAGACCCAGTACTTC
CASSYRTGGAETQYF
>TRBV10-2|TRBJ2-1|TRBD1|.
TGCGCCAGCAGTGTTAGTAGGGACAGGGGCTACAATGAGCAGTTCTTC
CASSVSRDRGYNEQFF
>TRBV6-6|TRBJ2-4|.|.
TGTGCCAGCAGTACCTCGGACGGCCTAGCCAAAAACATTCAGTACTTC
CASSTSDGLAKNIQYF
>TRBV27|TRBJ1-1|.|.
TGTGCCAGCAGTTACACGACAGGAAGGGGCACTGAAGCTTTCTTT
CASSYTTGRGTEAFF
>TRBV28|TRBJ1-2|.|.
TGTGCCAGCCACAGGGTGGGGCCTGGCTACACCTTC
CASHRVGPGYTF
>TRBV18|TRBJ2-1|TRBD2|.
TGTGCCAGCTCACCAGGACTAGCGGGGGCCAATCTTTACAATGAGCAGTTCTTC
CASSPGLAGANLYNEQFF
>TRBV7-7|TRBJ2-5|.|.
TGTGCCAGCAGCGACGTTCGGGAGACCCAGTACTTC
CASSDVRETQYF
>TRBV19|TRBJ2-3|.|.
TGTGCCAGTTCTATACAAAGAGATACGCAGTATTTT
CASSIQRDTQYF
>TRBV4-2|TRBJ2-2|TRBD2|.
TGTGCCAGCAGCCTTGGGACTAGCGGGGGTACTAGCGTAGCGGGGGAGCTGTTTTTT
CASSLGTSGGTSVAGELFF
>TRBV30|TRBJ1-5|.|.
TGTGCCTGGAGTGTAAGGTTCAGGGGTGTACAGCCCCAGCATTTT
CAWSVRFRGVQPQHF
>TRBV10-3|TRBJ1-3|.|.
TGTGCCATCTCATATTCAGGGGCTGGAAACACCATATATTTT
CAISYSGAGNTIYF
>TRBV30|TRBJ1-1|TRBD1|.
TGTGCCTGGACTCAGGGGGGGTTGAGCACTGAAGCTTTCTTT
CAWTQGGLSTEAFF
>TRBV2|TRBJ1-1|.|.
TGTGCCAGCAGTGAACAGGGGAGGAGCACTGAAGCTTTCTTT
CASSEQGRSTEAFF
>TRBV28|TRBJ1-5|.|few
TGTGCCAGCATGGAAAGGGTCCGCAATCAGCCCCAGCATTTT
CASMERVRNQPQHF
>TRBV5-6|TRBJ2-1|.|.
TGTGCCAGCAGCTTGGTTCCAGCGACTATTGTGCAGTTCTTC
CASSLVPATIVQFF
>TRBV7-2|TRBJ1-2|TRBD1|.
TGTGCCAGCAGCTTAGGGACAGGGAGCGGCTACACCTTC
CASSLGTGSGYTF
>TRBV10-3|TRBJ2-5|TRBD2|once
TGTGCCATTGGACTAGGGCGGGGGGGCGAAGAGACCCAGTACTTC
CAIGLGRGGEETQYF
>TRBV27|TRBJ1-1|TRBD1|.
TGTGCCAGCAGCCCTAAGACAGGGGGGTCCCGGGGGGCTTTCTTT
CASSPKTGGSRGAFF
>TRBV7-9|TRBJ2-5|.|.
TGTGCCAGCAGCTTCGGGACCCCCAAGTTGGACTTC
CASSFGTPKLDF
>TRBV2|TRBJ2-7|.|.
TGTGCCAGCTCAAAGGGCCCCTACGAGCAGTACTTC
CASSKGPYEQYF
>TRBV19|TRBJ1-5|TRBD1|.
TGTGCCAGTAGTCCGTCGACAGGGAGCAATCAGCCCCAGCATTTT
CASSPSTGSNQPQHF
>TRBV5-1|TRBJ2-3|.|once
TGCGCCAGCAGCCAGGGACAAATCACAGATACGCAGTATTTT
CASSQGQITDTQYF
>TRBV30|TRBJ1-6|TRBD1|.
TGTGCCTGGAGTCCCGGGACAGAGAATTCACCCCTCCACTTT
CAWSPGTENSPLHF
>TRBV10-3|TRBJ1-3|.|.
TGTGCCACGCGTGACGGAAACACCATATATTTT
CATRDGNTIYF
>TRBV7-3|TRBJ1-2|.|.
TGTGCCAGCAGCCCTGGCCGGGGCTATGGCTACACCTTC
CASSPGRGYGYTF
>TRBV5-1|TRBJ2-7|.|.
TGCGCCAGCTCCGCCGGGGGAGGGCAGGGGACAGAGCAGTACTTC
CASSAGGGQGTEQYF
>TRBV30|TRBJ2-1|TRBD2|.
TGTGCCTGGAGTTTCCGGACTAGCTTCAATGAGCAGTTCTTC
CAWSFRTSFNEQFF
>TRBV7-9|TRBJ1-3|.|few
TGTGCCAGCAGCTTAGTGCTGGCAGGGGACTCTGGAAACACCATATATTTT
CASSLVLAGDSGNTIYF
>TRBV6-4|TRBJ1-2|.|.
TGTGCCAGCAGTGACTCAGGGGACTATGGCTACACCTTC
CASSDSGDYGYTF
>TRBV7-2|TRBJ1-2|.|.
TGTGCCAGCAGCTTAAGTGTGGGGAGGAGAGACTATGGCTACACCTTC
CASSLSVGRRDYGYTF
>TRBV19|TRBJ1-2|.|.
TGTGCCAGTACACCGCAGGGGTACTATGGCTACACCTTC
CASTPQGYYGYTF
>TRBV7-8|TRBJ1-2|.|.
TGTGCCAGCAGCTACAGGACGGCCGATCGCGGCTACACCTTC
CASSYRTADRGYTF
>TRBV10-3|TRBJ1-5|.|.
TGTGCCATCAGCGAGGGGCAGGGGAGCAATCAGCCCCAGCATTTT
CAISEGQGSNQPQHF
>TRBV4-1|TRBJ1-2|.|.
TGCGCCAGCAGCCGGGGACGGACTAACTATGGCTACACCTTC
CASSRGRTNYGYTF
>TRBV6-1|TRBJ1-2|.|.
TGTGCCAGCACTTTAACAGGAAACTATGGCTACACCTTC
CASTLTGNYGYTF
>TRBV4-2|TRBJ2-2|TRBD2|.
TGTGCCAGCAGCCAAGCTACGGGGGAGGGCACCGGGGAGCTGTTTTTT
CASSQATGEGTGELFF
>TRBV30|TRBJ2-7|.|.
TGTGCCTGGAGCCGGACTCCGTACGAGCAGTACTTC
CAWSRTPYEQYF
>TRBV19|TRBJ2-2|.|.
TGTGCCAGTAGTATTCCCGGGACGGTGGACACCGGGGAGCTGTTTTTT
CASSIPGTVDTGELFF
>TRBV13|TRBJ2-7|TRBD1|.
TGTGCCAGCAGCTTTCGAGGGACAGGCCACTACGAGCAGTACTTC
CASSFRGTGHYEQYF
>TRBV10-3|TRBJ1-5|TRBD1|.
TGTGCCATCAGTAGGACAGGGGGCACGGAAGGTCAGCCCCAGCATTTT
CAISRTGGTEGQPQHF
>TRBV6-1|TRBJ2-2|.|.
TGTGCCAGCAGGGTGAACACCGGGGAGCTGTTTTTT
CASRVNTGELFF
>TRBV28|TRBJ2-7|.|.
TGTGCCAGCGGTGGGCCCTTGTCCTACGAGCAGTACTTC
CASGGPLSYEQYF
>TRBV7-9|TRBJ2-7|.|.
TGTGCCAGCAGCGCAGTGGGGGCAACCTACGAGCAGTACTTC
CASSAVGATYEQYF
>TRBV28|TRBJ2-5|.|.
TGTGCCAGCATTCTCATTGGGAGCAAGACCCAGTACTTC
CASILIGSKTQYF
>TRBV10-3|TRBJ2-2|.|.
TGTGCCATCAGTGGTGACAGGACGTCCGGGGAGCTGTTTTTT
CAISGDRTSGELFF
>TRBV28|TRBJ1-5|TRBD1|.
TGTGCCAGCAAAGGGGGAAGGACAGGCGGAGGCAATCAGCCCCAGCATTTT
CASKGGRTGGGNQPQHF
>TRBV11-2|TRBJ2-7|TRBD1|.
TGTGCCAGCAGCTTAGCGTCCGGGACAGGGATGTACGAGCAGTACTTC
CASSLASGTGMYEQYF
>TRBV28|TRBJ1-2|TRBD1|.
TGTGCCAGCACCGACGACAGGGGGCGCGGCTACACCTTC
CASTDDRGRGYTF
>TRBV5-1|TRBJ2-2|.|.
TGCGCCAGCAGCTTGGCCGGGGATTTCACCGGGGAGCTGTTTTTT
CASSLAGDFTGELFF
>TRBV7-3|TRBJ2-2|.|.
TGTGCCAGCAGCTTAATGGTCCACGGGACAATTTACACCGGGGAGCTGTTTTTT
CASSLMVHGTIYTGELFF
>TRBV5-1|TRBJ1-4|.|.
TGCGCCAGCAGGACAGATACTAATGAAAAACTGTTTTTT
CASRTDTNEKLFF
>TRBV10-2|TRBJ2-5|TRBD2|.
TGCGCCAGCAGTGAGTCTAGCGGGGGGCCTTGGGGAAAAGAGACCCAGTACTTC
CASSESSGGPWGKETQYF
>TRBV28|TRBJ1-6|.|.
TGTGCCAGCAGTTCCCCTGTGGGGGGGTCCTATAATTCACCCCTCCACTTT
CASSSPVGGSYNSPLHF
>TRBV7-9|TRBJ2-3|.|.
TGTGCCAGCAGCCCCCGAGGACTTCCAGGGACGCAGTATTTT
CASSPRGLPGTQYF
>TRBV10-2|TRBJ2-2|.|few
TGCGCCAGCAGTGAGCCGCGGACGGCGAACACCGGGGAGCTGTTTTTT
CASSEPRTANTGELFF
>TRBV7-7|TRBJ2-5|TRBD1|.
TGTGCCAGCAGCTCTATCGGACAGGGGGGAGAGACCCAGTACTTC
CASSSIGQGGETQYF